Following are 27 T cell receptor beta chains from one sample sequenced in a study of CD8+ T cells in alopecia areata. Extraction of RNA preceded its reverse transcription into cDNA, which served as the sequencing template. Data came from immunoSEQ multiplex PCR; TCRdb stores just in-frame clones and leaves some out. Of roughly 250,000 clones in the sample, 60% were seen once. Treatment noted: oral pan-JAK inhibitor, 5-10 mg twice daily. This specimen consisted of CD4+ T cells sorted from blood, obtained at approximately week 52, from a patient treated with tofacitinib. The receptors originated from a human donor with alopecia areata.

This chain links TRBV19 with TRBJ1-4; unclear D gene. CDR3 length equals 15 residues. Germline V CDR1 and CDR2: LNHDA, SQIVND (reference sequence). The V end was cut by 1 base, the J end by 3 bases, with 9 bases between. The DNA for the CDR3 is TGTGCCAGTAGTATAGTAGAGGGTTCTAATGAAAAACTGTTTTTT. Translated, it gives CASSIVEGSNEKLFF.

The V and J genes are TRBV4-2 and TRBJ2-2; D is tentatively TRBD1 or TRBD2 (5 bases each). Trimming cost V 0 bases and J 5 bases, with 10 bases left between them. From germline, CDR1 is LGHNA and CDR2 YNFKEQ. CDR3 length equals 15 residues. CDR3 DNA sequence: TGTGCCAGCAGCCAAGAGCAGGGCGGGACCGGGGAGCTGTTTTTT. It codes for CASSQEQGGTGELFF.

The V gene is TRBV13, the J gene TRBJ2-3; 9 bases fit TRBD1. V lost 4 bases to trimming and J lost 2 bases; unmatched junction nucleotides: 7. Germline CDR1 is PRHDT and CDR2 is FYEKMQ (reference sequence). CDR3 length: 16 amino acids. In nucleotides, the CDR3 is TGTGCCAGCAGCTCCTGGACAGGGGCATTCACAGATACGCAGTATTTT. This encodes CASSSWTGAFTDTQYF.

The chain couples TRBV29-1 to TRBJ1-2, with a possible D match to TRBD1 (6 bases). From germline, CDR1 is SQVTM and CDR2 ANQGSEA. This CDR3 is built from 16 residues. Trimming took 4 bases from V and 0 from J, leaving 18 bases between them. The CDR3 sequence: CSVALGLGGTNYGYTF. As DNA, the CDR3 is TGCAGCGTTGCCCTGGGTTTAGGGGGAACTAACTATGGCTACACCTTC.

The sample holds a few counts of this clone. The gene calls are TRBV30 and TRBJ1-2; tentative D call: TRBD1 (5 bases). Per the germline V gene, CDR1 is GTSNPN and CDR2 is SVGIG (reference sequence). The length of the CDR3 is 13 residues. V lost 0 bases to trimming and J lost 7 bases, with 12 bases between them. This chain's CDR3 is CAWSVARDLGYTF. The CDR3 DNA sequence: TGTGCCTGGAGTGTGGCCAGGGACCTTGGCTACACCTTC.

The chain uses TRBV14 and TRBJ2-1; D gene uncertain. Germline V gene data show CDR1 as SGHDN and CDR2 as FVKESK. The V end was cut by 0 bases, the J end by 2 bases, with 20 bases between. The CDR3 extends over 19 amino acids. The CDR3: CASSQDHWQLAAAYNEQFF. CDR3 sequence (DNA): TGTGCCAGCAGCCAAGATCACTGGCAGCTCGCAGCTGCCTACAATGAGCAGTTCTTC.

This chain links TRBV9 with TRBJ2-1; possibly TRBD2 for D (6 bases). The V gene's germline CDR1 is SGDLS and CDR2 YYNGEE. The CDR3 extends over 16 amino acids. V was pared by 0 bases and J by 0 bases, with 10 bases between. The CDR3, as DNA: TGTGCCAGCAGCGTAGGCGCGGGGAGCTCCTACAATGAGCAGTTCTTC. Its protein is CASSVGAGSSYNEQFF.

The chain is built from TRBV5-4 and TRBJ2-3; 12 bases fit TRBD2. The CDR3 has 17 residues. With V trimmed by 2 bases and J by 3 bases, 7 bases remained unmatched. Germline assignment: CDR1 SGHNT and CDR2 YYREEE (reference sequence). CDR3 in amino acids: CASSFGLAGGPTDTQYF. In DNA form, the CDR3 reads TGTGCCAGCAGCTTTGGTCTAGCGGGGGGGCCAACAGATACGCAGTATTTT. The full variable domain, in which reference TRBV5-4 and TRBJ2-3 provide the parts outside the CDR3, is ETGVTQSPTHLIKTRGQQVTLRCSSQSGHNTVSWYQQALGQGPQFIFQYYREEENGRGNFPPRFSGLQFPNYSSELNVNALELDDSALYLCASSFGLAGGPTDTQYFGPGTRLTVL.

This clone occurred a few times. One end of the junction is discordant with germline, which a read error may explain. The chain recombines TRBV7-9 with TRBJ1-4; D remains ambiguous. Germline values: CDR1 SEHNR, CDR2 FQNEAQ (reference sequence). The CDR3 covers 11 residues. CDR3 coding DNA: TGTGCCAGCACCCTAGGTGGGGTCGCGTACTTT. Encoded protein: CASTLGGVAYF. Full variable domain (outside the CDR3, taken from reference TRBV7-9 and TRBJ1-4): DTGVSQNPRHKITKRGQNVTFRCDPISEHNRLYWYRQTLGQGPEFLTYFQNEAQLEKSRLLSDRFSAERPKGSFSTLEIQRTEQGDSAMYLCASTLGGVAYFGSGTQLSVL.

The sample holds one count of this clone. The CDR3 ends on some other residue instead of the conserved phenylalanine or tryptophan, so this is likely a read error. This chain joins TRBV4-1 and TRBJ2-3; TRBD2 aligns across 12 bases. V shed 6 bases, J shed 4 bases, and the junction held 5 bases outside the gene matches. CDR1 and CDR2 from the germline V gene are MGHRA and YSYEKL. The CDR3 is 15 residues long. The CDR3 DNA follows: TGCGCCAGCAGGAGACTAGCGGGGGCGCCAGATACGCAGTATCTT. It is translated as CASRRLAGAPDTQYL.

The chain carries TRBV27 and TRBJ1-1; perhaps TRBD1 as D (6 bases). The germline V and J ends were trimmed by 6 bases and 5 bases, with 13 bases remaining between them. The CDR3 is 13 residues long. The germline gives CDR1 MNHEY, CDR2 SMNVEV (reference sequence). The CDR3 sequence is CASRDTGWTEAFF. CDR3 DNA sequence: TGTGCCAGCAGGGATACAGGGTGGACTGAAGCTTTCTTT.

The CDR3 coding sequence is TGTGCCTGGAGGAGACTCGGTACTGGGGCCAACGTCCTGACTTTC. Translating it yields CAWRRLGTGANVLTF. The chain links TRBV30 to TRBJ2-6; no definite D call. Germline V gives CDR1 GTSNPN, CDR2 SVGIG (reference sequence). Deletions cut 3 bases from V and 2 bases from J, with 11 bases between. The CDR3 has 15 residues.

The J gene is TRBJ2-7, the V gene TRBV27; weak D call: TRBD2 (6 bases). The CDR3 runs 15 residues. The germline gives CDR1 MNHEY, CDR2 SMNVEV (reference sequence). The V end was cut by 5 bases, the J end by 0 bases, with 14 bases between. This CDR3 is CASSLAGGASYEQYF. CDR3 coding DNA: TGTGCCAGCAGTCTTGCGGGCGGGGCCTCCTACGAGCAGTACTTC.

This rearrangement joins TRBV25-1 to TRBJ2-7; D not certain. This CDR3 contains 11 residues. The V gene's germline CDR1 is MGHDK and CDR2 SYGVNS. V was shortened by 3 bases and J by 6 bases, with 6 bases between the two germline ends. CDR3 DNA: TGTGCCAGCAGTGAGTGGGGCGAGCAGTACTTC. Amino acid sequence: CASSEWGEQYF.

The rearrangement links TRBV30 to TRBJ2-5; D is possibly TRBD1 (6 bases). The CDR3 is 12 residues long. Germline V gene data show CDR1 as GTSNPN and CDR2 as SVGIG (reference sequence). Written as DNA, the CDR3 is TGTGCTTTTAGGGGGTACCAAGAGACCCAGTACTTC. This gives the protein CAFRGYQETQYF.

The gene calls are TRBV2 and TRBJ2-1; 9 nucleotides match TRBD2. The CDR3 is 15 amino acids. The V gene's germline CDR1 is SNHLY and CDR2 FYNNEI. The V and J ends lost 4 bases and 8 bases, in that order; junction bases with no gene match: 9. CDR3 in DNA: TGTGCCAGCAGTGGTTCTAGCGGGACGAGGGATGAGCAGTTCTTC. Protein: CASSGSSGTRDEQFF. Variable domain in full (rest from reference TRBV2 and TRBJ2-1): EPEVTQTPSHQVTQMGQEVILRCVPISNHLYFYWYRQILGQKVEFLVSFYNNEISEKSEIFDDQFSVERPDGSNFTLKIRSTKLEDSAMYFCASSGSSGTRDEQFFGPGTRLTVL.

The chain is built from TRBV16 and TRBJ1-6; no clear D. Trimming removed 2 bases at V and 7 bases at J, with 12 bases between. Per germline, CDR1 KGHSY and CDR2 FQNENV. The CDR3 consists of 15 residues. CDR3 residues: CASSQTIPGNSPLHF. The CDR3, as DNA: TGTGCCAGCAGCCAAACGATCCCGGGGAATTCACCCCTCCACTTT.

This rearrangement joins TRBV5-1 to TRBJ2-7; 7 positions agree with TRBD2. Germline values: CDR1 SGHRS, CDR2 YFSETQ. V shed 0 bases, J shed 5 bases, and the junction held 5 bases outside the gene matches. The length of the CDR3 is 14 residues. CDR3 sequence: CASSLATSSNEQYF. For the CDR3, the DNA is TGCGCCAGCAGCTTGGCGACTAGCAGCAACGAGCAGTACTTC.

This clone occurred a few times. J is TRBJ2-1 and V is TRBV11-1, with TRBD2 as a possible D gene (5 bases). The V end was cut by 3 bases, the J end by 2 bases, with 8 bases between. Germline CDR1 and CDR2: SGHAT and FQDESV (reference sequence). The CDR3 consists of 14 residues. The CDR3 spells CASSFGVAYNEQFF. CDR3 bases: TGTGCCAGCAGCTTCGGGGTCGCCTACAATGAGCAGTTCTTC.

This clone has a single count. The CDR3 is CASSLASRSRTQYF. CDR3 coding DNA: TGTGCCAGCAGCTTGGCCTCACGGAGTCGGACCCAGTACTTC. The chain uses TRBV5-6 and TRBJ2-5; D call uncertain. The germline gives CDR1 SGHDT, CDR2 YYEEEE. The length of the CDR3 is 14 residues. Trimming left V 0 bases short and J 7 bases short, with 13 bases between.

This clone has more than one count but fewer than ten. The V and J genes are TRBV18 and TRBJ2-5, with D unresolved. This CDR3 is built from 14 residues. Trimming stripped 8 bases from V and 2 bases from J, with 15 bases between. Germline V gene data show CDR1 as KGHSH and CDR2 as LQKENI. CDR3 nucleotides: TGTGCCAGCGGCCCTGGGCAGGAGCAAGAGACCCAGTACTTC. Protein: CASGPGQEQETQYF. Based on the CDR3 plus reference TRBV18 and TRBJ2-5, the full variable domain is NAGVMQNPRHLVRRRGQEARLRCSPMKGHSHVYWYRQLPEEGLKFMVYLQKENIIDESGMPKERFSAEFPKEGPSILRIQQVVRGDSAAYFCASGPGQEQETQYFGPGTRLLVL.

On this clone: The sample has other DNA sequences that encode this CDR3 too. The chain carries TRBV2 and TRBJ2-2, with D uncertain. The V end was cut by 6 bases, the J end by 1 base, with 0 bases between. The CDR3 runs 11 residues. The germline V gene has CDR1 SNHLY and CDR2 FYNNEI. The CDR3 sequence is CASRNTGELFF. The CDR3 bases are TGTGCCAGCAGGAACACCGGGGAGCTGTTTTTT.

This chain uses TRBV18 with TRBJ2-5; D gene uncertain. Germline loops: CDR1 KGHSH, CDR2 LQKENI. Trimming took 3 bases from V and 4 from J, leaving 15 bases between them. This CDR3 has 15 amino acids. The CDR3 DNA follows: TGTGCCAGCTCACCTCAACTCGGCCCTGCAGAGACCCAGTACTTC. It encodes CASSPQLGPAETQYF.

The chain recombines TRBV18 with TRBJ2-7; 9 bases agree with TRBD1. The CDR3 spans 15 residues. V lost 4 bases and J lost 2; bases outside the gene matches: 6. The germline V gene encodes CDR1 KGHSH and CDR2 LQKENI. CDR3 DNA: TGTGCCAGCTCACGCGGGACAGGGTCCCCCTACGAGCAGTACTTC. Residues: CASSRGTGSPYEQYF.

The chain combines TRBV15 with TRBJ1-1; D gene uncertain. This CDR3 is 11 amino acids long. Germline V CDR1 and CDR2: LNHNV, YYDKDF (reference sequence). V shed 6 bases and J shed 3 bases, with 5 bases lying between them. CDR3 region: CATRRDTEAFF. The CDR3, as DNA: TGTGCCACCAGGCGGGACACTGAAGCTTTCTTT.

The rearrangement joins TRBV30 to TRBJ2-2, with D unclear. CDR3 length: 13 residues. The V end lost 1 base, the J end lost 5 bases, and 8 bases lay between the germline ends. Looked up from germline, CDR1 is GTSNPN and CDR2 is SVGIG (reference sequence). For the CDR3, the DNA is TGTGCCTGGAGTGCCCTGAGGACCGGGGAGCTGTTTTTT. The encoded protein is CAWSALRTGELFF.

The chain employs TRBV7-2 and TRBJ2-5; D call uncertain. The V end was cut by 5 bases, the J end by 5 bases, with 12 bases between. This CDR3 is built from 13 residues. CDR1 and CDR2 from the germline V gene are SGHTA and FQGNSA. This chain's CDR3 is CASSQAPGETQYF. Written as DNA, the CDR3 is TGTGCCAGCAGCCAGGCCCCCGGCGAGACCCAGTACTTC.